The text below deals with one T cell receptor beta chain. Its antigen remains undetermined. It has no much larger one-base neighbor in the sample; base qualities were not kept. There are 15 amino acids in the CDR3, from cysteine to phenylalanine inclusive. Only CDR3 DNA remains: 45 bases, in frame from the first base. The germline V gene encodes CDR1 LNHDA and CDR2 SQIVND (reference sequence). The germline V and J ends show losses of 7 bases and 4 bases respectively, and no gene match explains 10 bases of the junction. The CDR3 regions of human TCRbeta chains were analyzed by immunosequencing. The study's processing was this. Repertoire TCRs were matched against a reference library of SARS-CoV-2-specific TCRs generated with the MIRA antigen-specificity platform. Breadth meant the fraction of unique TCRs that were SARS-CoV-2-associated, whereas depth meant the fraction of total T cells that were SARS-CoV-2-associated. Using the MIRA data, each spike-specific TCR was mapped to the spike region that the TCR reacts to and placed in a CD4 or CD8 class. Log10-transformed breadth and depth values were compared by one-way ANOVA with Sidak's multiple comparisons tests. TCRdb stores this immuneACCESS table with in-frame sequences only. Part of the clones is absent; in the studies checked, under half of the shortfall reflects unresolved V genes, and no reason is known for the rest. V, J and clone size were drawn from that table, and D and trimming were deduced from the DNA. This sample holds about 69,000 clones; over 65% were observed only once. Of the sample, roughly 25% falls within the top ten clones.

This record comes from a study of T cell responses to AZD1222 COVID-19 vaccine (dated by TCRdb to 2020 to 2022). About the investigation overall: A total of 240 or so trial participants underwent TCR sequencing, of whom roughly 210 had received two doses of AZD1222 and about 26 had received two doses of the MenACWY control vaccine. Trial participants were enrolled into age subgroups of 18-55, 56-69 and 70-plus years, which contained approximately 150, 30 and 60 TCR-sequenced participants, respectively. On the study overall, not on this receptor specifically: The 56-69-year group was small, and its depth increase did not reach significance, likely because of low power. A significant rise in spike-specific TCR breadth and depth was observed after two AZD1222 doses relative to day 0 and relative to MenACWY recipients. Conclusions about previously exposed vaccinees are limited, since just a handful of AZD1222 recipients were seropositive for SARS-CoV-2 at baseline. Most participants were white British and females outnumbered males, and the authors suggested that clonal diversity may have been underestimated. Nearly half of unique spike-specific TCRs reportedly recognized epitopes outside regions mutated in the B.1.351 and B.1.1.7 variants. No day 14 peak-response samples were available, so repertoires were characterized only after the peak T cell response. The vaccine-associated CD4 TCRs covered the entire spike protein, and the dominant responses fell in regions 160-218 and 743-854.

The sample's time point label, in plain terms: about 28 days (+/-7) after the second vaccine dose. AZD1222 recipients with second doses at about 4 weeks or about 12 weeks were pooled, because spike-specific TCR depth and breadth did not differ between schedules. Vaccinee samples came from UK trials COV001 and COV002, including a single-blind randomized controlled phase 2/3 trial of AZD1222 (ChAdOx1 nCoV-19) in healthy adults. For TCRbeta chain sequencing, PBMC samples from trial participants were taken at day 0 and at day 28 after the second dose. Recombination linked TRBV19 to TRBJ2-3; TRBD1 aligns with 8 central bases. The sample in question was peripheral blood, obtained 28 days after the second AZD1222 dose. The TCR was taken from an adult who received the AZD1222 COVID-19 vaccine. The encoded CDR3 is CASTDSGGPADTQYF. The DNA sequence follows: TGTGCCAGTACTGACTCAGGGGGCCCCGCAGATACGCAGTATTTT.